The present T cell receptor beta chain was sequenced within a study of graft-versus-host responses after intestinal transplantation. Study background: Anti-thymocyte globulin induction was given to all recipients, followed by tacrolimus and steroids for around three years. Study-level points and caveats: Detection of GvH clones occurred in recipient marrow, and some had their first appearance in ileum or blood.

Measured with immunoSEQ multiplex PCR; TCRdb has only the in-frame clones, and not every one. This sample carries approximately 90,000 clones, about 88% of them seen once, and the ten largest clones take roughly 0.28%. This clone has only one observation. Its target is not known. With 3 bases clipped from V and 2 bases from J, the junction kept 14 bases outside the gene matches. CDR1 is MRHNA, CDR2 SNTAGT, per germline. The CDR3 is made up of 18 amino acids. This chain joins TRBV6-4 and TRBJ2-3; TRBD1 agrees at 7 bases. The sample was unstimulated CD4+ T cells sorted from spleen or lymph node cells, taken before transplant. This clonotype was obtained from a human donor who was the organ donor for an intestinal transplant. For the CDR3, the DNA is TGTGCCAGCAGTGAGAGGGCCAGGGGGTCCTCCATCACAGATACGCAGTATTTT. Translated: CASSERARGSSITDTQYF.